The source of this TCR beta chain is a study of neurological immune-mediated disorders. Synthesis of cDNA was performed by 5'RACE using 10-nucleotide random UMIs. Sequencing runs each yielded over 170 million TCR-beta sequences from 15-18 subjects. Using its own MiXCR run on the 5' RACE reads, TCRdb lists one record per CDR3 protein. There are fewer than 45,000 distinct CDR3 sequences in the sample; 2.5% occur only once, and 9.5% to 15% lies in the top ten. This clonotype was counted ten times or more. V lost 5 bases, J lost 1 base, and 16 bases lay in between. Germline V gene sequence: CDR1 SEHNR, CDR2 FQNEAQ (reference sequence). There are 16 residues in the CDR3.

The sequencing sample was made of PBMCs. The TCR comes from a man between 25 and 39 years old with multiple sclerosis. The chain couples TRBV7-9 to TRBJ2-3; unclear D gene. The CDR3 DNA reads as TGTGCCAGCAGCACTTCTCAACTCGGCGGCACAGATACGCAGTATTTT. It encodes CASSTSQLGGTDTQYF.